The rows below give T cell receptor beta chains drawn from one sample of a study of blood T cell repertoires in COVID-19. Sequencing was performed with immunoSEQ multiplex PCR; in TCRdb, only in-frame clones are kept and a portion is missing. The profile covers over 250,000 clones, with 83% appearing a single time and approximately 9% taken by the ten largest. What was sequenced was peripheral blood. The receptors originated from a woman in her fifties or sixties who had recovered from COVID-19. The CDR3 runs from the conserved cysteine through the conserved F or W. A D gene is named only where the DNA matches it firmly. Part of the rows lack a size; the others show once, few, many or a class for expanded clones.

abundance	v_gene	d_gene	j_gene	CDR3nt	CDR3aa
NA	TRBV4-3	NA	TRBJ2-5	TGCGCCAGCAGCCAAGGAGTGAGGGTGGAGGAGACCCAGTACTTC	CASSQGVRVEETQYF
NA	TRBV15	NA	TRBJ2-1	TGTGCCACCAGCAGAGGGGAACTAGCTGGGGGGAATGAGCAGTTCTTC	CATSRGELAGGNEQFF
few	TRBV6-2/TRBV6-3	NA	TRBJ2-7	TGTGCCAGCAGTACCGCACGGGGGGCAACACCCTACGAGCAGTACTTC	CASSTARGATPYEQYF
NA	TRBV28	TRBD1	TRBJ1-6	TGTGCCAGCAGCGTAACAGGGGGTCCCTATAATTCACCCCTCCACTTT	CASSVTGGPYNSPLHF
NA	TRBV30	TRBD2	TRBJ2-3	TGTGCCTGGAGTGTTGGACTAGCGGGAGGCACAGATACGCAGTATTTT	CAWSVGLAGGTDTQYF
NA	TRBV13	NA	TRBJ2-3	TGTGCCAGCAGCCTCGGCGCGCTAGGGGCGAGGGATACGCAGTATTTT	CASSLGALGARDTQYF
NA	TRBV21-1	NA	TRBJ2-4	TGTGCCAGCAGTCGACAGGAGGAAAACATTCAGTACTTC	CASSRQEENIQYF
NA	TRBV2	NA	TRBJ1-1	TGTGCCAGCAGTGAAGTAGGCCCCGAGGGGGACACTGAAGCTTTCTTT	CASSEVGPEGDTEAFF
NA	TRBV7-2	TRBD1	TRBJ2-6	TGTGCCAGCAGCCTACAGGGGGCTGGGGCCAACGTCCTGACTTTC	CASSLQGAGANVLTF
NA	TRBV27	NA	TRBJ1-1	TGTGCCAGCAGTTCCGTAGGGGGTGAAGCTTTCTTT	CASSSVGGEAFF
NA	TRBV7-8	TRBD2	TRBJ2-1	TGTGCCAGCAGTTCCGGGACTAGCGGGGGGGCAGACTACAATGAGCAGTTCTTC	CASSSGTSGGADYNEQFF